A single T cell receptor beta chain is shown here with its context. This clonotype was counted ten times or more. Its antigen is still unknown. No much larger clonotype is one base removed from it; base qualities were not supplied. There are 15 amino acids in the CDR3, from cysteine to phenylalanine inclusive. Only CDR3 DNA is held: 45 bases, read in frame from base 1. The germline V gene gives CDR1 as SGHAT and CDR2 as FQNNGV. Here V drops 1 base and J drops 5 bases, and the junction holds 5 bases not matched to any gene. The TCR beta CDR3 regions were amplified from the RNA transcripts. For the first round of RT-PCR on the TCR CDR3, the HTBI primer set was used together with the Qiagen OneStep RT-PCR kit. The libraries were constructed in a second round of multiplex PCR and then size-selected and purified. Sequencing of the libraries was done on an Illumina HiSeq2000 using paired-end 100 bp reads. For the original study's pipeline: Raw data were processed with SOAPnuke, discarding reads with adapters, uncalled bases, mean Phred below 15, or no exact constant-primer or identifier match. High-quality paired reads were merged with COPE v1.2.5, and unique nucleotide sequences were defined as clonotypes. Clonotypes were aligned to IMGT TRBV, TRBD and TRBJ reference segments using MiTCR v1.1. Only V-J combinations with frequency above 0.0001, covering about 99% of repertoires, were analysed. A TCS score was defined as the ratio of F50 (clonal expansion) to E x V (chaos), with BLOSUM62-based TCRdist applied between CDR3 peptides within each V-J. Welch's t-statistics and random forest reduced roughly 530 V-J features to under 15, which were used in a naive Bayes classifier (R e1071). The public reads were quality trimmed at Q25 with fastp and then assembled into clones with MiXCR by TCRdb, keeping productive beta chains. Each entry is one CDR3 protein sequence, shown with its most common DNA and genes. These V and J calls rely on TCRdb rather than the paper's analysis. This sample lists approximately 400,000 distinct CDR3 sequences; more than 15% were detected once. Roughly 15% of the sample is in the top ten clones.

Stable Graves' hyperthyroidism was defined as no progression to ophthalmopathy during 18 months of follow-up. Hyperthyroidism patients were newly diagnosed, with disease duration under 2 months, and aged 18 to 65 years. The study excluded patients with uncontrolled infections, other autoimmune diseases, pregnancy or lactation. Diagnoses were established on the basis of clinical symptoms, serum thyroxine and TRAb, thyroid ultrasound, and orbital computed tomography. PBMCs were isolated from more than 9 ml of fresh peripheral blood by Ficoll-Paque density gradient centrifugation. Trizol reagent was used to extract total RNA, and RNA quality was then checked on an Agilent 2100 Bioanalyzer. The data belong to a study of T cells in Graves' hyperthyroidism and ophthalmopathy (dated 2019 in TCRdb). About the investigation overall: Peripheral blood was collected at initial diagnosis, before any treatment. TCR V-J signatures able to tell the groups apart were searched for in a discovery cohort of more than 90 patients, of whom fewer than 45 had Graves' ophthalmopathy and roughly 59 had stable Graves' hyperthyroidism. Whether ophthalmopathy could be predicted prospectively was tested in an independent validation cohort made up of roughly 20 hyperthyroidism patients plus 17 patients who later progressed to ophthalmopathy. The roughly 91 discovery patients were randomly divided into training and test sets at a 7:3 ratio. The study also compared thyroid tissue and blood T-cell repertoires from a handful of Graves' hyperthyroidism patients. Following sampling, methimazole starting at 30 mg daily was given to hyperthyroidism patients, and high-dose intravenous methylprednisolone was given to ophthalmopathy patients. The paper describes TCR Vbeta CDR3 sequencing of 120 to 150 peripheral blood samples, made up of 43 ophthalmopathy patients, around 73 hyperthyroidism patients and 17 progressor patients.

General conclusions and limits of the study: Sample size was not statistically predetermined, and blinding of investigators to group allocation was not performed. Most expanded thyroid clonotypes (frequency above 0.001) were also detected in blood, suggesting blood repertoires may reflect thyroid immune responses. In validation, the model predicted progression to ophthalmopathy with about 71% sensitivity and 72% to 85% specificity, a median of about 6 months before onset. In cross-validation, a model built on a 13 V-J signature told ophthalmopathy apart from stable hyperthyroidism with 87.88% sensitivity and around 83% specificity, and in testing the same model reached 80%/75%.

The clonotype originates from a woman aged 18-35 years with Graves' hyperthyroidism. Recombination connected TRBV11-2 to TRBJ2-5; 9 bases in between match TRBD1. The sample was blood. The CDR3 protein is CASSLGTGVLETQYF. In nucleotides, the sequence is TGTGCCAGCAGCTTAGGGACAGGGGTGTTGGAGACCCAGTACTTC.